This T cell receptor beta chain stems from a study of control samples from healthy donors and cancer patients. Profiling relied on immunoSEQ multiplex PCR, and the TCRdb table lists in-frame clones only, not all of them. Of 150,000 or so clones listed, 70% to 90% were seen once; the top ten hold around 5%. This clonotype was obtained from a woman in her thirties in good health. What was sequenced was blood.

The CDR3 loop reads CAWSVWAKTETQYF. Here the CDR3 DNA reads TGTGCCTGGAGTGTATGGGCGAAGACCGAGACCCAGTACTTC. This chain uses TRBV30 with TRBJ2-5, with D unclear. In germline, CDR1 is GTSNPN, CDR2 SVGIG (reference sequence). V was pared by 0 bases and J by 5 bases, with 13 bases between. The CDR3 totals 14 residues. Full variable domain (outside the CDR3, taken from reference TRBV30 and TRBJ2-5): SQTIHQWPATLVQPVGSPLSLECTVEGTSNPNLYWYRQAAGRGLQLLFYSVGIGQISSEVPQNLSASRPQDRQFILSSKKLLLSDSGFYLCAWSVWAKTETQYFGPGTRLLVL.